This entry lists 19 T cell receptor beta chains sequenced from one sample in a study of identical twins. TCRdb independently ran MiXCR on the 5' RACE reads; one entry per CDR3 protein. The sample yields a few hundred thousand distinct CDR3 sequences, 6.5% seen once. The same data also contributed to another study, on T cells expressing NK-cell markers.

Input material: CD8+ T cells sorted from blood. These receptors were obtained from a woman younger than 35 in good health.

The rearrangement links TRBV7-6 to TRBJ2-6; D is perhaps TRBD1 (5 bases). Trimming removed 1 base from V and 0 bases from J, with 16 bases in between. The CDR3 contains 19 residues. The germline CDR1 and CDR2 sequences are SGHVS and FNYEAQ. The CDR3 region is CASSLVVQVPFSGANVLTF. The CDR3 nucleotides are TGTGCCAGCAGCTTAGTGGTACAGGTCCCTTTCTCTGGGGCCAACGTCCTGACTTTC.

This clonotype came up many times. This chain joins TRBV3-1 and TRBJ2-7, with 14 bases matching TRBD2. Trimming at V came to 1 base and at J to 0 bases, leaving 2 bases not matched to a gene. Germline V lookup: CDR1 LGHDT, CDR2 YNNKEL (reference sequence). The CDR3 spans 17 residues. The CDR3 sequence is CASSQGTSGRSSYEQYF. The CDR3 bases are TGTGCCAGCAGCCAAGGGACTAGCGGGAGGAGCTCCTACGAGCAGTACTTC.

This clonotype was counted a few times. V gene TRBV11-2 combines with J gene TRBJ2-5; 8 bases fit TRBD1. CDR3 size: 15 residues. J gave up 5 bases and V 1 base, and 6 bases lay outside the gene matches. The germline gives CDR1 SGHAT, CDR2 FQNNGV. CDR3 loop: CASSLGDRGSETQYF. DNA for the CDR3: TGTGCCAGCAGCTTAGGCGACAGGGGTTCGGAGACCCAGTACTTC.

A few counts support this clonotype. DNA for the CDR3: TGTGCCACCAGTGATCCCACAGGGATTAGACCCGGGGAGCTGTTTTTT. This gives the protein CATSDPTGIRPGELFF. The chain employs TRBV24-1 and TRBJ2-2, with D perhaps matching TRBD1 (6 bases). CDR1 and CDR2 from the germline V gene are KGHDR and SFDVKD. Trimming removed 3 bases from V and 6 bases from J, with 16 bases in between. The CDR3 consists of 16 residues.

This clonotype was picked up many times. The rearrangement uses TRBV27 and TRBJ2-1; D gene unclear. V was pared by 6 bases and J by 7 bases, with 13 bases between. Germline-derived CDR1 and CDR2 are MNHEY and SMNVEV (reference sequence). The length of the CDR3 is 13 residues. CDR3 residues: CASRSLSENEQFF. The CDR3 DNA reads as TGTGCCAGCAGGTCATTAAGCGAGAATGAGCAGTTCTTC.

The chain uses TRBV5-8 and TRBJ1-1; D ambiguous. CDR3 size: 15 residues. Trimming cost V 2 bases and J 6 bases, with 17 bases left between them. CDR1 is SGHTS and CDR2 is YDEGEE in the germline V gene. CDR3 sequence: CASSFWTAEPSEAFF. The CDR3 coding sequence is TGTGCCAGCAGCTTTTGGACGGCTGAACCCTCTGAAGCTTTCTTT. Full variable domain (outside the CDR3, taken from reference TRBV5-8 and TRBJ1-1): EAGVTQSPTHLIKTRGQQATLRCSPISGHTSVYWYQQALGLGLQFLLWYDEGEERNRGNFPPRFSGRQFPNYSSELNVNALELEDSALYLCASSFWTAEPSEAFFGQGTRLTVV.

The V and J genes are TRBV20-1 and TRBJ2-3; 8 nucleotides line up with TRBD2. The CDR3 sequence is 16 residues long. Germline assignment: CDR1 DFQATT and CDR2 SNEGSKA (reference sequence). The J segment lost 4 bases and the V segment lost 3 bases, leaving 12 bases of the junction unmatched. This chain's CDR3 is CSARDEAGVGSDTQYF. CDR3 DNA sequence: TGCAGTGCTAGGGATGAAGCGGGAGTCGGGTCAGATACGCAGTATTTT.

The chain combines TRBV12-3 or TRBV12-4 with TRBJ2-1; 9 bases fit TRBD2. The CDR3 spans 14 residues. V shed 5 bases, J shed 7 bases, and the junction held 6 bases outside the gene matches. CDR3 loop: CASSPLAGVNEQFF. CDR3 in DNA: TGTGCCAGCAGTCCCTTAGCGGGGGTAAATGAGCAGTTCTTC.

V gene TRBV27 combines with J gene TRBJ2-3; D gene ambiguous. Trimming cost V 1 base and J 4 bases, with 9 bases left between them. The CDR3 spans 14 residues. Germline-derived CDR1 and CDR2 are MNHEY and SMNVEV (reference sequence). CDR3 in amino acids: CASSLFSIADTQYF. As DNA, the CDR3 is TGTGCCAGCAGTTTATTTAGCATTGCAGATACGCAGTATTTT.

This clonotype has a handful of counts. The chain uses TRBV2 and TRBJ2-3, with TRBD2 matching over 9 bases. The CDR3 loop spans 16 amino acids. V shed 5 bases, J shed 7 bases, and the junction held 13 bases outside the gene matches. Germline CDR1 is SNHLY and CDR2 is FYNNEI. The CDR3 DNA follows: TGTGCCAGCAGTCCCCACCGGCCTAGCGGGACCTATACGCAGTATTTT. Protein sequence: CASSPHRPSGTYTQYF.

This clonotype was counted between two and nine times. J is TRBJ1-6 and V is TRBV6-1, with D possibly TRBD1 on 6 matching bases. In germline, CDR1 is MNHNS, CDR2 SASEGT. The CDR3 is 16 amino acids. Trimming took 1 base from V and 14 from J, leaving 21 bases between them. For the CDR3, the DNA is TGTGCCAGCAGTGAAGACAGCGGACAGATCTATGAAACCCTCCACTTT. Translating gives CASSEDSGQIYETLHF.

The J gene is TRBJ1-5, the V gene TRBV19; D not resolved. The CDR3 is made up of 13 amino acids. V lost 3 bases, J lost 2 bases, and 5 bases lay in between. Looked up from germline, CDR1 is LNHDA and CDR2 is SQIVND (reference sequence). CDR3: CASSMRGNQPQHF. DNA of the CDR3: TGTGCCAGTAGTATGAGGGGCAATCAGCCCCAGCATTTT.

This clonotype has ten or more counts. The chain couples TRBV6-5 to TRBJ2-7, with TRBD2 as a possible D gene (6 bases). CDR3 length: 15 amino acids. The V end lost 2 bases, the J end lost 4 bases, and 15 bases lay between the germline ends. The germline V gene encodes CDR1 MNHEY and CDR2 SVGAGI. CDR3 sequence reads: CASSYEGDGRYEQYF. CDR3 in DNA: TGTGCCAGCAGTTACGAAGGGGACGGGAGATACGAGCAGTACTTC.

This chain joins TRBV6-6 and TRBJ2-2; D possibly corresponds to TRBD1 (6 bases). Trimming left V 8 bases short and J 6 bases short, with 13 bases between. Germline CDR1 reads MNHNY; CDR2 reads SVGAGI (reference sequence). The CDR3 has 13 residues. CDR3 coding DNA: TGTGCCAGCTGGCAGGGGAAGGCCGGGGAGCTGTTTTTT. It codes for CASWQGKAGELFF.

This clonotype was seen only a few times. The chain combines TRBV5-5 with TRBJ1-1, with 8 bases lining up with TRBD1. The junction had 2 bases not matched to a gene; V was cut back by 2 bases and J by 2 bases. The CDR3 length is 14 residues. Germline CDR1 SGHKS, CDR2 YYEKEE (reference sequence). The CDR3 protein is CASSFQGANTEAFF. The CDR3 DNA reads TGTGCCAGCAGCTTCCAGGGGGCCAACACTGAAGCTTTCTTT.

This chain uses TRBV4-3 with TRBJ2-1, with D unclear. The CDR3 totals 14 residues. V lost 1 base, J lost 6 bases, and 10 bases lay in between. Germline-derived CDR1 and CDR2 are LGHNA and YSLEER. CDR3 coding DNA: TGCGCCAGCAGCCAAGCGGGTGCGTCCAATGAGCAGTTCTTC. Protein: CASSQAGASNEQFF.

This clonotype was counted a few times. The V and J genes are TRBV12-3 or TRBV12-4 and TRBJ2-2; D ambiguous. Between the trimmed V and J ends, which lost 5 bases and 5 bases, there was a span of 12 bases. The CDR3 consists of 14 residues. CDR3 DNA: TGTGCCAGCAGTCCCCTAGAAAGGACCGGGGAGCTGTTTTTT. It codes for CASSPLERTGELFF.

V gene TRBV10-3 combines with J gene TRBJ1-2, with D uncertain. Trimming removed 3 bases at V and 9 bases at J, with 23 bases between. The germline gives CDR1 ENHRY, CDR2 SYGVKD. The CDR3 covers 16 residues. CDR3 sequence (DNA): TGTGCCATCAGTGACCCCCTGGGCCGGGCGGCGTGGAGCTACACCTTC. Protein sequence: CAISDPLGRAAWSYTF.

This clonotype was observed at least ten times. This rearrangement joins TRBV9 to TRBJ2-1; TRBD2 agrees at 8 bases. Germline V gene data show CDR1 as SGDLS and CDR2 as YYNGEE. After removal of 7 bases from V and 5 bases from J, the junction contained 8 bases not matched to a gene. The CDR3 extends over 14 amino acids. DNA of the CDR3: TGTGCCAGCTCGAGCGGGGGCCCAAACAATGAGCAGTTCTTC. Translating gives CASSSGGPNNEQFF.